This T cell receptor beta chain was recovered during a study of CXCR3-negative and CXCR3-positive naive CD8 T cells (dated by TCRdb to 2018 to 2020). Looking at the study overall: In total, roughly 150 million TRB reads were obtained, or roughly 1.5 +/- 0.3 million reads per library. Diversity and physicochemical repertoire analyses were performed on around ten donors pooled from two independent experiments. TRBV-TRBJ cluster analysis included naive subsets from a handful of donors and memory cells from 3 donors.

CDR1 and CDR2 are read off the germline V gene as SGHVS and FNYEAQ. From cysteine to phenylalanine, the CDR3 is 14 amino acids long. The DNA sequence is not available. TCRdb shows the sequencer as NextSeq 550. The Human TCR Profiling Kit (MiLaboratory) was used to prepare UMI-labeled 5' RACE TRB cDNA libraries. The full amount of extracted RNA was used for cDNA synthesis, and the full amount of resulting cDNA was used for PCR amplification. Libraries were prepared in parallel with an identical number of PCR cycles. The paper's data handling went like this. With a minimum of two reads required per UMI, MIGEC and MiXCR pulled out about 54,000 +/- 9,700 unique UMI-labeled TRB cDNA molecules from each library. An average of roughly 40,000 +/- 10,000 functional in-frame TRB CDR3 nucleotide clonotypes without stop codons was found per library. After downsampling to 5000 UMI-labeled TRB molecules per sample, diversity metrics, including normalized Shannon-Wiener and Chao1, were computed in VDJtools. For the central five CDR3 residues, VDJtools calculated physicochemical properties weighted by clonotype size, namely interaction energy, strength, volume and Kidera factor 4. Following TCRdb reprocessing, every CDR3 protein sequence forms one entry, and DNA is not provided. What appears here as the V and J calls and clone size reflects TCRdb's work, not the paper's. This sample's listing comprises roughly 60,000 distinct CDR3 sequences. The leading ten clones occupy 0.8% of the sample.

General conclusions and limits of the study: Comparably high repertoire diversity was found in both naive subsets, whereas much lower repertoire diversity was found in memory CD8+ T cells. Similar TRBV-TRBJ usage was shown by naive CXCR3-negative and CXCR3-positive cells from the same donor, whereas distinct patterns were shown by memory cells. Freshly isolated PBMCs were used for most assays because CXCR3 expression went down partially after cryopreservation. Because surface CD5, which is linked to self-reactivity in mice, was comparable between the naive subsets, TCR interaction strength was also inferred from the physicochemical properties of TRB CDR3s. TRB CDR3s from CXCR3-positive naive cells showed higher hydrophobicity (lower Kidera factor 4), lower energy, and higher strength and volume indices than CXCR3-negative naive cells.

A remark on this clonotype: The antigen this receptor binds is unknown.

For each CD8+ T cell subset, flow sorting was done in triplicate, and a few hundred thousand cells per subset went directly into RLT lysis buffer. Naive CD8+ T cells were defined stringently as CD45RO-CCR7+CD27+CD95- to exclude memory contaminants. Using standard density gradient centrifugation, peripheral blood mononuclear cells were isolated from buffy coats. A FACSAria III was used to flow-sort naive CXCR3-negative and CXCR3-positive CD8+ T cells. Total RNA was extracted from sorted cells with an RNeasy Mini Kit. The receptor comes from a human donor in good health. Some clones in this sample may be carry-over from other donors' samples. The sample consisted of naive CXCR3+ CD8+ T cells from blood. Explained via the paper, the cell subset or site label denotes: CD45RO-CCR7+CD27+CD95- naive CD8+ T cells expressing CXCR3 (TNR3+). Recombination joined TRBV7-6 with TRBJ2-7; no DNA is available, so the TRBD1 call from TCRdb remains unchecked. The CDR3 corresponds to CASSFPQGGYEQYF.